A single sample is the source of the 5 T cell receptor beta chains below, sequenced in a study of T cell responses to AZD1222 COVID-19 vaccine. Produced via immunoSEQ multiplex PCR; TCRdb's table is partial and in-frame only. This table holds 150,000 to 200,000 clones, around 88% found once. The specimen was peripheral blood, collected 28 days after the second AZD1222 dose. The receptors come from an adult who received the AZD1222 COVID-19 vaccine.

This clone was seen just once. The chain recombines TRBV5-1 with TRBJ1-2, with 8 bases identical to TRBD1. The CDR3 loop spans 15 amino acids. CDR1 SGHRS and CDR2 YFSETQ come from the germline V gene. V trimming: 1 base; J trimming: 7 bases; junction bases outside the gene matches: 9. The CDR3 region is CASSLFREQGAGYTF. CDR3 nucleotide sequence: TGCGCCAGCAGCTTGTTTCGAGAGCAGGGGGCTGGCTACACCTTC.

This sequence joins TRBV19 and TRBJ1-3; D is perhaps TRBD1 (5 bases). Germline V gene lookup returns CDR1 LNHDA and CDR2 SQIVND (reference sequence). This CDR3 has 14 amino acids. The V and J ends lost 6 bases and 0 bases respectively, with 9 bases between them. The chain's CDR3 is CASSYRISGNTIYF. The CDR3 bases are TGTGCCAGTAGCTACAGGATCTCTGGAAACACCATATATTTT.

This chain links TRBV4-2 with TRBJ1-6; D perhaps matches TRBD1 (6 bases). There are 19 residues in the CDR3. V dropped 0 bases and J dropped 0 bases, with 15 bases sitting between them. Germline CDR1 is LGHNA and CDR2 is YNFKEQ. The CDR3 DNA reads TGTGCCAGCAGCCAAGATCCTTACAGGGCGAGCTCCTATAATTCACCCCTCCACTTT. Protein: CASSQDPYRASSYNSPLHF.

The sample holds a few counts of this clone. V is TRBV5-1 and J is TRBJ1-4; D is ambiguous. V was trimmed by 5 bases and J by 3 bases, leaving 8 bases between them. The germline gives CDR1 SGHRS, CDR2 YFSETQ. The CDR3 is 13 amino acids. CDR3 DNA sequence: TGCGCCAGCAGTCGTGAGTCTAATGAAAAACTGTTTTTT. This codes for CASSRESNEKLFF. Supplemented by reference TRBV5-1 and TRBJ1-4, the full variable domain reads KAGVTQTPRYLIKTRGQQVTLSCSPISGHRSVSWYQQTPGQGLQFLFEYFSETQRNKGNFPGRFSGRQFSNSRSEMNVSTLELGDSALYLCASSRESNEKLFFGSGTQLSVL.

The rearrangement joins TRBV19 to TRBJ1-1; TRBD1 is a possible D gene (5 bases). Germline assignment: CDR1 LNHDA and CDR2 SQIVND (reference sequence). The V gene lost 10 bases and the J gene lost 7 bases, with 19 bases spanning the gap. There are 13 residues in the CDR3. Here the CDR3 reads CATNLKWDGEAFF. The CDR3 DNA follows: TGTGCCACCAACTTAAAATGGGACGGTGAAGCTTTCTTT.